The source of this T cell receptor beta chain is a study of blood T cell repertoires in COVID-19. The CDR3 is made up of 16 amino acids. Germline CDR1 is LNHNV and CDR2 is YYDKDF (reference sequence). The trim removed 0 bases at V and 7 bases at J, leaving 8 bases unmatched. Here immunoSEQ multiplex PCR was the method, and the copy in TCRdb shows in-frame clones only, minus some. The profile shows tens of thousands of clones, around 90% of them singletons. V gene TRBV15 combines with J gene TRBJ1-4, with 7 bases aligning to TRBD1. This TCR was sampled from a male donor with acute or convalescent COVID-19. The sample was peripheral blood. The CDR3 loop is CATSRDRGGVFEKLFF. DNA for the CDR3: TGTGCCACCAGCAGAGATCGAGGGGGCGTGTTTGAAAAACTGTTTTTT.